This paragraph reports one T cell receptor beta chain. The data were produced by immunoSEQ multiplex PCR, yet TCRdb's version contains in-frame clones alone and is incomplete. This sample carries about 120,000 clones, around 87% of them seen once, and the ten largest clones take roughly 3%. This sample is part of a study of control samples from healthy donors and cancer patients. The CDR3 spans 15 residues. The germline V gene has CDR1 LGHNA and CDR2 YSLEER. Trimming shortened V by 1 base and J by 8 bases, and 14 bases separated the two germline ends. The sequence was obtained from a man aged 55 to 70 in good health. The chain recombines TRBV4-3 with TRBJ1-4; possible D gene TRBD1, 5 bases. The sequenced sample consisted of blood. The CDR3 DNA reads TGCGCCAGCAGCCAAGTAGGGACCGGGGAGGAAAAACTGTTTTTT. Protein: CASSQVGTGEEKLFF.